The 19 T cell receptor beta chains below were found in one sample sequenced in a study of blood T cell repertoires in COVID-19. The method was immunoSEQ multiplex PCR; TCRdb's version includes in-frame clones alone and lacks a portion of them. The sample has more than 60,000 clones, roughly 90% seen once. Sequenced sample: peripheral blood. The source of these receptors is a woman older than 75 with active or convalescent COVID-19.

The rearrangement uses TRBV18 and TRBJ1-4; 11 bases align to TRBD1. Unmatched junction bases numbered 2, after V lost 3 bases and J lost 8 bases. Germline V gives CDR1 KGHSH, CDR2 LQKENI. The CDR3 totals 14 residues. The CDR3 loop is CASSPDRGPEKLFF. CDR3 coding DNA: TGTGCCAGCTCACCGGACAGGGGGCCGGAAAAACTGTTTTTT.

DNA for the CDR3: TGTGCCAGCAGCGTAGGGGCTCTCGATACGCAGTATTTT. It yields the protein CASSVGALDTQYF. The chain joins TRBV9 to TRBJ2-3; D remains unclear. The germline V gene has CDR1 SGDLS and CDR2 YYNGEE. V was pared by 0 bases and J by 6 bases, with 8 bases between. The CDR3 is made up of 13 amino acids.

The chain's CDR3 is CASSPPSGLKGFSGNTIYF. CDR3 sequence (DNA): TGTGCCAGCTCACCACCGTCAGGGTTGAAAGGCTTCTCTGGAAACACCATATATTTT. The V and J genes are TRBV18 and TRBJ1-3; D might be TRBD1 (5 bases). The V end was cut by 0 bases, the J end by 0 bases, with 18 bases between. The CDR3 is made up of 19 amino acids. The V gene's germline CDR1 is KGHSH and CDR2 LQKENI.

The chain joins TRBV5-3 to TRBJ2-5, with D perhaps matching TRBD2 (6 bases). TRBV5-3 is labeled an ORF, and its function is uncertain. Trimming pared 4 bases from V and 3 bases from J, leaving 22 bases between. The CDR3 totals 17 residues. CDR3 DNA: TGTGCCAGAAGCGGGAGGCGACCAGGCGAGTGGGAAGAGACCCAGTACTTC. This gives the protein CARSGRRPGEWEETQYF.

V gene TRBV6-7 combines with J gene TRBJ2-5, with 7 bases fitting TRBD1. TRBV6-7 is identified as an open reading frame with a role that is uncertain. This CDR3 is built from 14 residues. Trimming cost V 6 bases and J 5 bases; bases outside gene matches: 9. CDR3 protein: CASSQSTGRETQYF. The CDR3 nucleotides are TGTGCCAGCAGCCAATCGACAGGGCGGGAGACCCAGTACTTC.

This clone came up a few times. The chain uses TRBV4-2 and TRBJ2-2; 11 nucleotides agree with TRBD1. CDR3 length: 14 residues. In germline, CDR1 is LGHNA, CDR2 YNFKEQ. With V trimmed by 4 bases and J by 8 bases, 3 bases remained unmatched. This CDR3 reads CASSLGQGAGELFF. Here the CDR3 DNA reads TGTGCCAGCAGCCTTGGACAGGGGGCTGGGGAGCTGTTTTTT.

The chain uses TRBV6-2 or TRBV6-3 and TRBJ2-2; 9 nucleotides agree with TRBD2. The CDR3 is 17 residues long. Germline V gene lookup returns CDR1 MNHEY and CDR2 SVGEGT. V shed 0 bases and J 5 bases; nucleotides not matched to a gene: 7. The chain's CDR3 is CASSYSKSGGRTGELFF. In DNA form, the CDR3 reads TGTGCCAGCAGTTACTCGAAAAGCGGGGGGAGAACCGGGGAGCTGTTTTTT.

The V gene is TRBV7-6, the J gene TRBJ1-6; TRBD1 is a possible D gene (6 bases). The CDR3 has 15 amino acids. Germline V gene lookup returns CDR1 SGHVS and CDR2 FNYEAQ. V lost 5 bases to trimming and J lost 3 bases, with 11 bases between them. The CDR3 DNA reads TGTGCCAGCAGCCCCGGACAGATCTATAATTCACCCCTCCACTTT. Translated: CASSPGQIYNSPLHF.

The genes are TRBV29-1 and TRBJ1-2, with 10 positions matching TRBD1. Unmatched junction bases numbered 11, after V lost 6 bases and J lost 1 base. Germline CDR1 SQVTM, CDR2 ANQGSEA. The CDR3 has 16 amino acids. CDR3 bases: TGCAGCGTGACCGGGACAGGGGAACCTAGTAACTATGGCTACACCTTC. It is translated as CSVTGTGEPSNYGYTF. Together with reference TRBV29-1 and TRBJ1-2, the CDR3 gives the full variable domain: SAVISQKPSRDICQRGTSLTIQCQVDSQVTMMFWYRQQPGQSLTLIATANQGSEATYESGFVIDKFPISRPNLTFSTLTVSNMSPEDSSIYLCSVTGTGEPSNYGYTFGSGTRLTVV.

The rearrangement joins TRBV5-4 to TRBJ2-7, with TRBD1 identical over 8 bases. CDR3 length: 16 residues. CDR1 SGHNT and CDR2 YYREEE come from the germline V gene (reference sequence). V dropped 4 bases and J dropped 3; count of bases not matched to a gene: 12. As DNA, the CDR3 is TGTGCCAGCAGCCCTGACAGGGGAGTTTTCTACTACGAGCAGTACTTC. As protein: CASSPDRGVFYYEQYF.

The CDR3 DNA is TGTGCCAGCAGCCCCGGGACAGGCCGAGCCCAAGTCTCTGGAAACACCATATATTTT. Translation: CASSPGTGRAQVSGNTIYF. The chain carries TRBV5-5 and TRBJ1-3; TRBD1 agrees at 8 bases. The V segment lost 4 bases and the J segment 0 bases; nucleotides outside the gene matches: 15. The CDR3 is 19 residues long. CDR1 is SGHKS, CDR2 YYEKEE, per germline (reference sequence).

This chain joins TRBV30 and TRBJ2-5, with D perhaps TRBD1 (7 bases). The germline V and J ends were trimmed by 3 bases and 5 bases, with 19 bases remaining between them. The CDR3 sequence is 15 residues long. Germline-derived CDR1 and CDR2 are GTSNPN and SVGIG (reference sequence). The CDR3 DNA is TGTGCCTGGAGAGACGGAGGGGGCTTACGGGAGACCCAGTACTTC. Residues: CAWRDGGGLRETQYF.

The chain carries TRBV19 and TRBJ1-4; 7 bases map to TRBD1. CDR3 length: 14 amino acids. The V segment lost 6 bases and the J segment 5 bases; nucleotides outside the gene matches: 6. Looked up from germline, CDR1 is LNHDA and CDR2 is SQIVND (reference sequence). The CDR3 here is CASRRGQKNEKLFF. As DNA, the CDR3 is TGTGCCAGTAGGAGGGGACAGAAAAATGAAAAACTGTTTTTT.

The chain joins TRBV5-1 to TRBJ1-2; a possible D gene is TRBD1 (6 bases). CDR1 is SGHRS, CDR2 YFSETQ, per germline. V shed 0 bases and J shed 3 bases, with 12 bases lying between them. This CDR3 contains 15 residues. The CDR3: CASSLVGGADYGYTF. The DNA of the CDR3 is TGCGCCAGCAGCTTGGTTGGGGGCGCGGACTATGGCTACACCTTC.

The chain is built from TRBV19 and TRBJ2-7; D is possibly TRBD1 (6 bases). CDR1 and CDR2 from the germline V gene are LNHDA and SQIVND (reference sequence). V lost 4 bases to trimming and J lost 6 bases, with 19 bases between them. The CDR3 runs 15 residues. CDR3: CASSNPTQGFGEQYF. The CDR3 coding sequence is TGTGCCAGTAGTAACCCAACACAGGGCTTCGGCGAGCAGTACTTC. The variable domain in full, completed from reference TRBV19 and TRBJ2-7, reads DGGITQSPKYLFRKEGQNVTLSCEQNLNHDAMYWYRQDPGQGLRLIYYSQIVNDFQKGDIAEGYSVSREKKESFPLTVTSAQKNPTAFYLCASSNPTQGFGEQYFGPGTRLTVT.

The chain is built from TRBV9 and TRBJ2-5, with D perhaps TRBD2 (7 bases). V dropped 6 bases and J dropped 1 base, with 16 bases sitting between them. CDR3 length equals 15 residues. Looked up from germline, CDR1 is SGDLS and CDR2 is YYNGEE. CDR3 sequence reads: CASTPTGGPQETQYF. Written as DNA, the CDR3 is TGTGCCAGCACCCCCACCGGGGGGCCCCAAGAGACCCAGTACTTC.

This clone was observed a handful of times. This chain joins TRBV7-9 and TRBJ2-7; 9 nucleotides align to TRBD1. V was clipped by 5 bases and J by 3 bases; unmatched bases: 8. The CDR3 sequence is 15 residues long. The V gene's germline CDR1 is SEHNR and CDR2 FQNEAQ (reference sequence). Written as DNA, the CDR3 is TGTGCCAGCAGCCAACCCGGGACAGGGATCTACGAGCAGTACTTC. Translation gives CASSQPGTGIYEQYF.

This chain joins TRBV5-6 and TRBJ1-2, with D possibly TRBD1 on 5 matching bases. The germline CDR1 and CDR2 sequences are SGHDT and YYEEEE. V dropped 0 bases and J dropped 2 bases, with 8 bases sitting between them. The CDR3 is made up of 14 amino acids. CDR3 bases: TGTGCCAGCAGCTTGGTTGGGGGGAACTATGGCTACACCTTC. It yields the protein CASSLVGGNYGYTF.

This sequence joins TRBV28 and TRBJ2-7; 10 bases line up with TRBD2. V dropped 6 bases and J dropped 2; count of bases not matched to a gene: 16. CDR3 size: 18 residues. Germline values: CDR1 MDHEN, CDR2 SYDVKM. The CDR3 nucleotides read TGTGCCAGCAGCTCCGGACTAGCGGAACATTACACAACCTACGAGCAGTACTTC. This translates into CASSSGLAEHYTTYEQYF.